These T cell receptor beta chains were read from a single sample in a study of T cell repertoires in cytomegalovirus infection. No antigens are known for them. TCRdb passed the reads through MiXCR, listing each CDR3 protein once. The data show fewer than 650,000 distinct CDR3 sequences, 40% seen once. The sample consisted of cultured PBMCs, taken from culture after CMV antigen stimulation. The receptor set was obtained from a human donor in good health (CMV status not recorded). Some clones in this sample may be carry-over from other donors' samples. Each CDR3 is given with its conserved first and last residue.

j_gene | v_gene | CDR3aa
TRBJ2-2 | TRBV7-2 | CASSLRGGDSGELFF
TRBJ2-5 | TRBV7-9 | CASRGRKILGNQETQYF
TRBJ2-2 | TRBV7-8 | CASSLVHRGSENTGELFF
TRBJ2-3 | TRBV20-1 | CSARYGRTDTQYF
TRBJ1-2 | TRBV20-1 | CSAAYRGLHGYTF
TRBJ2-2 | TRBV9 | CASSPFWSDGELFF
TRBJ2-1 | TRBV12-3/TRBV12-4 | CASSLRPPGAQIYNEQFF
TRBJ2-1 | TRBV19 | CASSTQAAAEQFF
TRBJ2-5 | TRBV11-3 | CASSVRDRPGETQYF
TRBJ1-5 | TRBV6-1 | CASSEGQGNQPQHF
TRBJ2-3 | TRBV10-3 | CAVSGAGGLDTQYF
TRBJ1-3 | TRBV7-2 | CASSFTGPHSGNTIYF
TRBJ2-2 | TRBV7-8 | CASSSGLAGAGELFF
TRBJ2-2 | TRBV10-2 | CATGSTGELFF
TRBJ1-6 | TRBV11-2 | CASSRLSAGSPLHF
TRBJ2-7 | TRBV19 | CASSTGTGGEQYF
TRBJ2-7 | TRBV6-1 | CASSEAPLMYLTYEQYF
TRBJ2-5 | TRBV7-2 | CASSAGGWYQETQYF
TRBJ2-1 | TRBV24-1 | CATSGPFDSYNEQFF
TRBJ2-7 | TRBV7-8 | CASSFEKRELNEQYF
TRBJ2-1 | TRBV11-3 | CASSLDETREQFF
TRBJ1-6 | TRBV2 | CASSTGQGSSPLHF
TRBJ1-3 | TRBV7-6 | CASSLVGRSGSNTIYF
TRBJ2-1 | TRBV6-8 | CARPTGRSSYNEQFF
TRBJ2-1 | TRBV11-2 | CASSLKGTSGTGPPGEQFF
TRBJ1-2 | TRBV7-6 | CASSGTPNTGGTEGYTF
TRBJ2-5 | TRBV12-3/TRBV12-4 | CASSSPGGAAGGQYQETQYF